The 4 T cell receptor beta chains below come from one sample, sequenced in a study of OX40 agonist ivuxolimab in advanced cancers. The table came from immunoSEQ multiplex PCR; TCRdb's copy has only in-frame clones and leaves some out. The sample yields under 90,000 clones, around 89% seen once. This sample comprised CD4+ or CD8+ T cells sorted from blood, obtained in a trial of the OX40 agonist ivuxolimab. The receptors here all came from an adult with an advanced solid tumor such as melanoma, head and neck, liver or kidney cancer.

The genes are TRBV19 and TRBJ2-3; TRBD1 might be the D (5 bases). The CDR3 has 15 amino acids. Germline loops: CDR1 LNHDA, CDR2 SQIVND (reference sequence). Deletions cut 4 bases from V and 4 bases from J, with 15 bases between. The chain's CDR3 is CASSTPSQGSDTQYF. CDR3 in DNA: TGTGCCAGTAGTACCCCATCTCAGGGTTCAGATACGCAGTATTTT.

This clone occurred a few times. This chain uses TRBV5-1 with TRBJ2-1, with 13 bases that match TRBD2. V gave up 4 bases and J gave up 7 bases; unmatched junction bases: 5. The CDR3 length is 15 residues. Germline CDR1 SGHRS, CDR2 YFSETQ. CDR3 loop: CASSLGLAGANEQFF. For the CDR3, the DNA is TGCGCCAGCAGCCTAGGACTAGCGGGAGCAAATGAGCAGTTCTTC.

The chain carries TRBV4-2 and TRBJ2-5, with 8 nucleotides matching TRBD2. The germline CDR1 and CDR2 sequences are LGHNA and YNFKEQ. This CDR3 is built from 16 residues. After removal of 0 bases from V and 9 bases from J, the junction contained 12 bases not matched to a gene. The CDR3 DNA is TGTGCCAGCAGCCAAGATTGGACTAGCCAGAGGGAGCCCCAGTACTTC. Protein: CASSQDWTSQREPQYF.

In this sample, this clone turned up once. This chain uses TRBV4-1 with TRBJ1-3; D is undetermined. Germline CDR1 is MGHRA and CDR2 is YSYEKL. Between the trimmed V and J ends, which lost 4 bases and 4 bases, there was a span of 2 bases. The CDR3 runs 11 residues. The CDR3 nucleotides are TGCGCCAGCAGCCCCGGAAACACCATATATTTT. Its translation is CASSPGNTIYF.